Here is one T cell receptor beta chain with its context. This clone was seen just once. Its target antigen remains unknown. Base qualities are missing; no much larger clone stands one base away. The CDR3 runs 16 amino acids, cysteine and phenylalanine included. Of the read, only the CDR3 DNA is kept; its 48 bases are in frame from base 1. These data belong to a study of blood T cell repertoires in COVID-19 (dated by TCRdb to between 2020 and 2021). Regarding the study in general: Samples covering the acute and convalescent phases of COVID-19 were provided by collaborators in the United States, Italy and Spain. The prospective study material was composed of cDNA or gDNA derived from T cells, B-cell-depleted T cells, or PBMCs. Deeply sampled blood TCRbeta repertoires from subjects exposed to, actively infected with, or recovered from COVID-19 were included in the dataset. A freely available public database, intended as a resource for researchers studying the immune response to SARS-CoV-2, is where the repertoires were released. The samples were drawn from the first 160 participants of the ongoing ImmuneRACE study and from some 1,300 subjects provided by 6 global collaborators. The sample metadata nearly always contained a de-identified subject ID, COVID-19 status, age in years and sex. Where available, HLA class I and class II types were taken from metadata supplied by the sample provider and were not determined by assay-based typing. Here is what the overall study found, with its caveats: How much clinical and demographic metadata was included differed by source and by participant, and the metadata was provided uncurated.

Participants in the prospective study were aged about 18 to 90 years, lived in about two dozen United States geographic areas, and enrolled through a virtual design. Cohort assignment in the prospective study relied on participant-reported clinical history from a screening survey and a study questionnaire. For ImmuneRACE Cohort 3, a participant was defined as recovered based on two consecutive negative NP/OP PCR tests, clearance by a healthcare professional, or resolution of symptoms. In the prospective study, mobile phlebotomists collected whole blood, serum and a nasopharyngeal or oropharyngeal swab from each participant. Over a roughly two-month period, participants in the prospective study had the option of providing additional blood draws and questionnaires. Blood samples from the prospective study were shipped frozen or at room temperature prior to DNA extraction. TCRbeta CDR3 regions were amplified from genomic DNA using the immunoSEQ Assay, a bias-controlled multiplex PCR. Under the source paper's analysis protocol: The number of nucleated cells in each sample was estimated by amplification of reference gene primers within the assay. To quantify the absolute abundance of each unique TCRbeta CDR3 rearrangement, sequence reads were collapsed and filtered. Productive Simpson clonality was computed per sample as the square root of Simpson's diversity index over productive rearrangements. TCRdb retrieved this table from immuneACCESS and kept in-frame rearrangements only. Not all clones are present; in checked studies, unresolved V genes account for under half, and no reason is known for the remainder. V and J calls plus clone size are reproduced from that table; the DNA served to infer D and trimming. The sample table lists roughly 300,000 clones, about 90% of them with a count of one. The top ten constitute 5.5% to 6% of the sample.

The receptor comes from a woman aged 25-40 years who had recovered from COVID-19. The sequence is built from TRBV21-1 and TRBJ1-1; TRBD1 was called by the table and not checked on the DNA. TRBV21-1 is labeled a pseudogene. Sequenced input: PBMCs or T cells enriched from blood (not recorded which). In nucleotides, the sequence is TGTGCCAGCAGCAAACTCCTGACAGGGGGGGACACTGAAGCTTTCTTT. It translates to CASSKLLTGGDTEAFF.